This TCR beta chain was sequenced for a study of shared T cell receptors in the human thymus. Profiling relied on immunoSEQ multiplex PCR, and the TCRdb table lists in-frame clones only, not all of them. The repertoire consists of 700,000 or so clones, with approximately 85% occurring once and the leading ten covering 0.0095% to 0.013%. Between the trimmed V and J ends, which lost 2 bases and 2 bases, there was a span of 14 bases. CDR1 is SGHDN and CDR2 is FVKESK in the germline V gene. This CDR3 comprises 16 residues. The sample also formed part of further work on human thymus T cells. As reported in that work: Thymus tissue for the work was resected from patients undergoing corrective heart surgery. An apparent bias in V and J gene usage was seen in thymic and blood repertoires. Thymic repertoires from unrelated individuals overlapped highly, related research reported.

The TCR was taken from a girl in the first two years of life with a congenital heart defect. The sample comprised thymocytes. The chain employs TRBV14 and TRBJ2-3; a weak D match, TRBD1 (6 bases). CDR3: CASSQLRGINTDTQYF. The CDR3 nucleotides read TGTGCCAGCAGCCAATTGAGGGGGATTAACACAGATACGCAGTATTTT.